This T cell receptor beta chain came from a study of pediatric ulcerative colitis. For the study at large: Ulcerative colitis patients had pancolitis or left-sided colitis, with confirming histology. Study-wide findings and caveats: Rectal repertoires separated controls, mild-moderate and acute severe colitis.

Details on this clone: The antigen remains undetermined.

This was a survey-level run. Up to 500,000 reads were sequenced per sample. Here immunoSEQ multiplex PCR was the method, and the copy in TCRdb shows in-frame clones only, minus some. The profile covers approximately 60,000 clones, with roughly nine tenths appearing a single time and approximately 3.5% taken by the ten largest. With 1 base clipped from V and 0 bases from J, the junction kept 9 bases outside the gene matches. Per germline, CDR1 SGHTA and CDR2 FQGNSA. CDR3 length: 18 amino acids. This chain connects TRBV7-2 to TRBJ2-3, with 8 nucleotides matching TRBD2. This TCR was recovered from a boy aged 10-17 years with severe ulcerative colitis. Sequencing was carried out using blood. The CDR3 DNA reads TGTGCCAGCAGCTTAGAATCCGGTGGGACTAGTAGCACAGATACGCAGTATTTT. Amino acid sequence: CASSLESGGTSSTDTQYF. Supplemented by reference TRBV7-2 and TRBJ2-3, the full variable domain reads GAGVSQSPSNKVTEKGKDVELRCDPISGHTALYWYRQSLGQGLEFLIYFQGNSAPDKSGLPSDRFSAERTGGSVSTLTIQRTQQEDSAVYLCASSLESGGTSSTDTQYFGPGTRLTVL.